One sample yielded the 28 T cell receptor beta chains listed below, sequenced in a study of cytomegalovirus exposure and HLA in healthy donors. The study ran its PCR with 60 Vbeta and 13 Jbeta primers. This table comes from immunoSEQ multiplex PCR, and its TCRdb copy is limited to in-frame clones, with some not included. Of 150,000 to 200,000 clones in the sample, about 90% are singletons; the top ten hold roughly 0.2%. Sequencing was performed on PBMCs. Receptor source: a girl less than two years old in good health and CMV-seronegative.

The rearrangement joins TRBV27 to TRBJ2-1; 7 positions agree with TRBD2. J was trimmed by 4 bases and V by 5 bases; bases with no gene match: 11. The CDR3 totals 16 residues. CDR1 is MNHEY and CDR2 is SMNVEV in the germline V gene (reference sequence). CDR3: CASSTSRGEAYNEQFF. The CDR3 bases are TGTGCCAGCAGTACCTCTCGGGGGGAGGCTTACAATGAGCAGTTCTTC.

The genes are TRBV5-1 and TRBJ2-5, with D maybe TRBD2 (6 bases). V was shortened by 4 bases and J by 5 bases, with 12 bases between the two germline ends. CDR3 length: 13 amino acids. The germline CDR1 and CDR2 sequences are SGHRS and YFSETQ. CDR3 DNA: TGCGCCAGCAGCGCTACCGGGACTGAGACCCAGTACTTC. Amino acids: CASSATGTETQYF. Together with reference TRBV5-1 and TRBJ2-5, the CDR3 gives the full variable domain: KAGVTQTPRYLIKTRGQQVTLSCSPISGHRSVSWYQQTPGQGLQFLFEYFSETQRNKGNFPGRFSGRQFSNSRSEMNVSTLELGDSALYLCASSATGTETQYFGPGTRLLVL.

The J gene is TRBJ2-5, the V gene TRBV2, with 9 bases identical to TRBD2. Germline CDR1 SNHLY, CDR2 FYNNEI. The trim removed 2 bases at V and 3 bases at J, leaving 4 bases unmatched. This CDR3 comprises 15 residues. The CDR3 region has the DNA TGTGCCAGCAGTGAAACTAGCGGGTGGAAAGAGACCCAGTACTTC. This codes for CASSETSGWKETQYF.

The chain recombines TRBV9 with TRBJ1-2; D possibly corresponds to TRBD1 (6 bases). The CDR3 sequence is 14 residues long. Germline V gene sequence: CDR1 SGDLS, CDR2 YYNGEE. The V gene lost 0 bases and the J gene lost 8 bases, with 14 bases spanning the gap. The CDR3 region is CASSVDAGARGYTF. In DNA, the CDR3 is TGTGCCAGCAGCGTAGACGCGGGGGCGCGCGGCTACACCTTC.

J is TRBJ2-7 and V is TRBV7-9; D is perhaps TRBD2 (5 bases). The V end lost 4 bases, the J end lost 0 bases, and 13 bases lay between the germline ends. The CDR3 length is 15 residues. Germline assignment: CDR1 SEHNR and CDR2 FQNEAQ (reference sequence). In DNA, the CDR3 is TGTGCCAGCAGCTGGGCCCCTGGGAGCTCCTACGAGCAGTACTTC. It is translated as CASSWAPGSSYEQYF.

J is TRBJ1-2 and V is TRBV12-5; TRBD1 matches at 7 bases. CDR1 LGHNT and CDR2 FRNRAP come from the germline V gene. V shed 6 bases, J shed 2 bases, and the junction held 6 bases outside the gene matches. This CDR3 region has 14 residues. For the CDR3, the DNA is TGTGCTAGTGGCGAGGGACAGAGCAACTATGGCTACACCTTC. Protein sequence: CASGEGQSNYGYTF.

V is TRBV7-9 and J is TRBJ1-6, with D maybe TRBD1 (5 bases). V shed 2 bases and J shed 0 bases, with 11 bases lying between them. The CDR3 has 17 residues. Germline-derived CDR1 and CDR2 are SEHNR and FQNEAQ (reference sequence). The CDR3 reads CASSLQGPSSYNSPLHF. The CDR3, as DNA: TGTGCCAGCAGCTTACAGGGTCCGAGCTCCTATAATTCACCCCTCCACTTT.

The chain has TRBV7-8 and TRBJ2-1; the match to TRBD2 covers 9 bases. This CDR3 has 18 residues. The V and J ends lost 1 base and 9 bases, in that order; junction bases with no gene match: 16. Germline-derived CDR1 and CDR2 are SGHVS and FQNEAQ. This CDR3 is CASSLVRVLAGLASEQFF. The CDR3, as DNA: TGTGCCAGCAGCTTAGTTAGGGTTCTAGCGGGGTTAGCGAGTGAGCAGTTCTTC.

On this clone itself: One end of the junction does not line up with germline, which may come from a read error. V gene TRBV7-9 combines with J gene TRBJ2-1; 14 bases align to TRBD2. This CDR3 is 15 amino acids long. CDR1 SEHNR and CDR2 FQNEAQ come from the germline V gene (reference sequence). The CDR3 loop reads CASRLGTSGGTRQFF. Written as DNA, the CDR3 is TGTGCCAGCAGGTTAGGGACTAGCGGGGGAACAAGGCAGTTCTTC.

The J gene is TRBJ2-2, the V gene TRBV5-6; 11 bases line up with TRBD2. Per the germline V gene, CDR1 is SGHDT and CDR2 is YYEEEE. CDR3 length: 17 amino acids. With V trimmed by 0 bases and J by 4 bases, 5 bases remained unmatched. Here the CDR3 reads CASSLAASGGPTGELFF. CDR3 in DNA: TGTGCCAGCAGCTTGGCGGCTAGCGGGGGGCCCACCGGGGAGCTGTTTTTT.

This clone is a singleton in its sample. The rearrangement joins TRBV7-3 to TRBJ2-4; TRBD1 is a possible D gene (5 bases). CDR1 and CDR2 from the germline V gene are SGHTA and FQGTGA. This CDR3 region has 13 residues. V gave up 0 bases and J gave up 10 bases, with 10 bases separating them. CDR3 DNA sequence: TGTGCCAGCAGCTTAACAGGGGAAGGGATTCAGTACTTC. It encodes CASSLTGEGIQYF.

This sequence joins TRBV11-2 and TRBJ2-3, with 9 bases matching TRBD1. The CDR3 has 14 amino acids. Looked up from germline, CDR1 is SGHAT and CDR2 is FQNNGV. For the CDR3, the DNA is TGTGCTAGTTCCCGGGACAGGGTCACAGATACGCAGTATTTT. Encoded protein: CASSRDRVTDTQYF.

V usage is TRBV5-1 and J usage is TRBJ1-5; TRBD1 aligns across 7 bases. CDR1 and CDR2 from the germline V gene are SGHRS and YFSETQ. The junction had 0 bases not matched to a gene; V was cut back by 0 bases and J by 0 bases. The length of the CDR3 is 15 residues. DNA for the CDR3: TGCGCCAGCAGCTTGGGGGACAGTAGCAATCAGCCCCAGCATTTT. As protein: CASSLGDSSNQPQHF.

The chain has TRBV11-3 and TRBJ2-7, with D possibly matching TRBD1 (5 bases). Germline values: CDR1 SGHNT, CDR2 YENEEA. Trimming pared 6 bases from V and 5 bases from J, leaving 11 bases between. There are 12 residues in the CDR3. CDR3 amino acids: CASSLTGHEQYF. The CDR3 DNA is TGTGCCAGCAGTCTTACAGGCCACGAGCAGTACTTC.

CDR3 amino acids: CASSQIAGGPYNEQFF. The CDR3 region has the DNA TGTGCCAGCAGCCAAATAGCGGGAGGGCCTTACAATGAGCAGTTCTTC. This chain connects TRBV7-9 to TRBJ2-1, with 11 nucleotides matching TRBD2. Germline loops: CDR1 SEHNR, CDR2 FQNEAQ (reference sequence). The junction had 7 bases not matched to a gene; V was cut back by 5 bases and J by 4 bases. CDR3 length: 16 amino acids. The full variable domain, with the rest looked up from reference TRBV7-9 and TRBJ2-1, is DTGVSQNPRHKITKRGQNVTFRCDPISEHNRLYWYRQTLGQGPEFLTYFQNEAQLEKSRLLSDRFSAERPKGSFSTLEIQRTEQGDSAMYLCASSQIAGGPYNEQFFGPGTRLTVL.

This clone was seen a handful of times. CDR3 residues: CASSFPGGNAYEQYF. CDR3 bases: TGCGCCAGCAGTTTCCCGGGGGGTAACGCCTACGAGCAGTACTTC. The chain links TRBV5-1 to TRBJ2-7, with 7 positions matching TRBD2. The CDR3 is made up of 15 amino acids. CDR1 is SGHRS, CDR2 YFSETQ, per germline. V lost 5 bases and J lost 2; bases outside the gene matches: 10.

This chain links TRBV11-2 with TRBJ1-1, with 11 bases identical to TRBD1. Trimming cost V 7 bases and J 0 bases; bases outside gene matches: 7. Germline CDR1 reads SGHAT; CDR2 reads FQNNGV. The CDR3 runs to 16 residues. CDR3 nucleotide sequence: TGTGCCAGCACCTCCGGGACAGGGGGTTTGAACACTGAAGCTTTCTTT. It encodes CASTSGTGGLNTEAFF.

As regards this clone: This CDR3 is also generated by other DNA sequences in the sample. V and J are TRBV5-6 and TRBJ1-2; D call uncertain. The CDR3 loop spans 14 amino acids. Germline loops: CDR1 SGHDT, CDR2 YYEEEE. The V and J ends lost 1 base and 4 bases respectively, with 11 bases between them. CDR3 protein: CASSLRGQSYGYTF. CDR3 in DNA: TGTGCCAGCAGCTTGAGAGGGCAAAGCTATGGCTACACCTTC.

The V and J genes are TRBV5-1 and TRBJ2-2, with D possibly being TRBD1 (6 bases). With 1 base removed from V and 2 bases from J, the gap between germline ends came to 9 bases. The CDR3 is 15 residues long. Germline values: CDR1 SGHRS, CDR2 YFSETQ. This CDR3 reads CASSLRGRNTGELFF. The CDR3, as DNA: TGCGCCAGCAGCTTGAGGGGGAGAAACACCGGGGAGCTGTTTTTT. The variable domain in full, with the rest retrieved from reference TRBV5-1 and TRBJ2-2, is KAGVTQTPRYLIKTRGQQVTLSCSPISGHRSVSWYQQTPGQGLQFLFEYFSETQRNKGNFPGRFSGRQFSNSRSEMNVSTLELGDSALYLCASSLRGRNTGELFFGEGSRLTVL.

This clone has more than one count but fewer than ten. The rearrangement uses TRBV25-1 and TRBJ1-2; unclear D gene. Germline V gives CDR1 MGHDK, CDR2 SYGVNS. CDR3 length: 10 amino acids. The V gene lost 10 bases and the J gene lost 5 bases, with 8 bases spanning the gap. CDR3 amino acids: CATYSYGYTF. The DNA for the CDR3 is TGTGCCACCTACTCGTATGGCTACACCTTC.

To note about this clone: One end of the junction does not line up with germline, which may come from a read error. The chain has TRBV4-1 and TRBJ2-1; 8 nucleotides line up with TRBD2. The CDR3 has 18 residues. Germline values: CDR1 MGHRA, CDR2 YSYEKL. The CDR3 loop is CASSQFGPGLGSSNEQFF. The CDR3 coding sequence is TGCGCCAGCAGCCAATTCGGTCCGGGACTAGGTTCCTCCAATGAGCAGTTCTTC.

V is TRBV27 and J is TRBJ2-1, with D tentatively TRBD2 (5 bases). Germline V gene lookup returns CDR1 MNHEY and CDR2 SMNVEV (reference sequence). There are 12 residues in the CDR3. Trimming removed 4 bases at V and 9 bases at J, with 10 bases between. This CDR3 is CASSWAGGEQFF. CDR3 DNA: TGTGCCAGCAGTTGGGCGGGTGGTGAGCAGTTCTTC.

The chain recombines TRBV29-1 with TRBJ1-2, with D perhaps matching TRBD1 (6 bases). Trimming cost V 3 bases and J 2 bases, with 19 bases left between them. Per the germline V gene, CDR1 is SQVTM and CDR2 is ANQGSEA. The CDR3 is 16 amino acids. This CDR3 reads CSVDLNIRGGNYGYTF. CDR3 coding DNA: TGCAGCGTTGACCTTAATATCAGGGGCGGAAACTATGGCTACACCTTC. The variable domain in full, with the rest retrieved from reference TRBV29-1 and TRBJ1-2, is SAVISQKPSRDICQRGTSLTIQCQVDSQVTMMFWYRQQPGQSLTLIATANQGSEATYESGFVIDKFPISRPNLTFSTLTVSNMSPEDSSIYLCSVDLNIRGGNYGYTFGSGTRLTVV.

The chain joins TRBV2 to TRBJ1-3; 9 bases fit TRBD1. This CDR3 is 15 amino acids long. V shed 6 bases, J shed 3 bases, and the junction held 6 bases outside the gene matches. Germline V lookup: CDR1 SNHLY, CDR2 FYNNEI. DNA of the CDR3: TGTGCCAGCAGCGCGGGACAGGGCTATGGAAACACCATATATTTT. Amino acids: CASSAGQGYGNTIYF.

The chain employs TRBV7-7 and TRBJ2-1; 9 bases align to TRBD2. CDR3 size: 14 residues. V lost 5 bases, J lost 4 bases, and 3 bases stayed unmatched. Germline V CDR1 and CDR2: SSHAT, FNYEAQ (reference sequence). Here the CDR3 reads CASSASGNYNEQFF. The CDR3 DNA sequence: TGTGCCAGCAGCGCTAGCGGGAATTACAATGAGCAGTTCTTC.

Sample share makes this clone medium-sized. The chain combines TRBV6-1 with TRBJ2-7; D might be TRBD2 (5 bases). The V end lost 5 bases, the J end lost 2 bases, and 10 bases lay between the germline ends. Germline loops: CDR1 MNHNS, CDR2 SASEGT. This CDR3 has 13 amino acids. The CDR3 DNA is TGTGCCAGCAGTACTAGGTTCCCCTACGAGCAGTACTTC. Translating it yields CASSTRFPYEQYF.

There are a few counts of this clone. The J gene is TRBJ2-2, the V gene TRBV5-4, with 7 positions matching TRBD1. The CDR3 totals 15 residues. V lost 6 bases to trimming and J lost 1 base; unmatched junction nucleotides: 6. Germline values: CDR1 SGHNT, CDR2 YYREEE (reference sequence). CDR3 DNA sequence: TGTGCCAGCACGTCTGGGACAGAGAACACCGGGGAGCTGTTTTTT. Translated: CASTSGTENTGELFF. Looking up the rest from reference TRBV5-4 and TRBJ2-2 gives the full variable domain: ETGVTQSPTHLIKTRGQQVTLRCSSQSGHNTVSWYQQALGQGPQFIFQYYREEENGRGNFPPRFSGLQFPNYSSELNVNALELDDSALYLCASTSGTENTGELFFGEGSRLTVL.

CDR3 sequence reads: CASSATSGGGTDTQYF. CDR3 nucleotides: TGTGCCAGCAGCGCCACAAGCGGGGGGGGCACAGATACGCAGTATTTT. The V gene is TRBV9, the J gene TRBJ2-3, with TRBD2 identical over 10 bases. Losses at the gene ends were 3 bases for V and 1 base for J; bases not matched to a gene: 5. Germline assignment: CDR1 SGDLS and CDR2 YYNGEE. The CDR3 sequence is 16 residues long.